The next 10 T cell receptor beta chains were all read from a single sample in a study of blood T cell repertoires in COVID-19 (dated by TCRdb to the early 2020s). The library was generated by the immunoSEQ multiplex PCR assay. TCRdb mirrors the immuneACCESS table, restricted to in-frame sequences. Some clones are absent from its copies; in checked studies, under half trace to an unresolved V gene, and the reason for the others is unknown. The sample table lists 180,000 or so clones, 90% of them with a count of one. 0.62% of the sample is in the top ten clones. The sample taken for sequencing was peripheral blood. The receptors derive from a man aged 45-65 years with acute or convalescent COVID-19.

There are a few counts of this clone. V usage is TRBV9 and J usage is TRBJ2-2, with TRBD2 matching 9 bases. The J segment lost 0 bases and the V segment lost 4 bases, leaving 10 bases of the junction unmatched. The CDR3 has 18 amino acids. Germline loops: CDR1 SGDLS, CDR2 YYNGEE. The CDR3: CASSPREREASNTGELFF. The CDR3 coding sequence is TGTGCCAGCAGCCCAAGGGAGCGGGAGGCCTCGAACACCGGGGAGCTGTTTTTT. The variable domain in full, with the rest retrieved from reference TRBV9 and TRBJ2-2, is DSGVTQTPKHLITATGQRVTLRCSPRSGDLSVYWYQQSLDQGLQFLIQYYNGEERAKGNILERFSAQQFPDLHSELNLSSLELGDSALYFCASSPREREASNTGELFFGEGSRLTVL.

In DNA, the CDR3 is TGTGCCAGCAGCGTCCAGCACCAGGGGGCCTATGGCTACACCTTC. This encodes CASSVQHQGAYGYTF. The V call is TRBV9, the J call TRBJ1-2; 8 nucleotides line up with TRBD1. Trimming removed 2 bases from V and 4 bases from J; junction bases left unmatched: 7. Germline CDR1 reads SGDLS; CDR2 reads YYNGEE. The CDR3 covers 15 residues.

The chain has TRBV30 and TRBJ2-7; TRBD1 aligns across 10 bases. V trimming: 6 bases; J trimming: 3 bases; junction bases outside the gene matches: 5. Germline CDR1 is GTSNPN and CDR2 is SVGIG (reference sequence). CDR3 length: 13 residues. The CDR3 here is CACNRDRGYEQYF. The CDR3 DNA reads TGTGCCTGTAACCGGGACAGGGGCTACGAGCAGTACTTC.

J is TRBJ2-1 and V is TRBV27; 8 bases match TRBD2. The CDR3 extends over 16 amino acids. In germline, CDR1 is MNHEY, CDR2 SMNVEV (reference sequence). Unmatched junction bases numbered 13, after V lost 6 bases and J lost 6 bases. CDR3 in amino acids: CASRPQTGGPINEQFF. In DNA form, the CDR3 reads TGTGCCAGCAGGCCCCAAACGGGGGGGCCCATCAATGAGCAGTTCTTC.

CDR3 in amino acids: CASSLILSSSYNEQFF. As DNA, the CDR3 is TGTGCCAGCAGCTTAATTTTGAGTAGCAGTTACAATGAGCAGTTCTTC. The chain joins TRBV11-2 to TRBJ2-1; D gene unclear. Trimming shortened V by 2 bases and J by 4 bases, and 15 bases separated the two germline ends. This CDR3 comprises 16 residues. The germline V gene has CDR1 SGHAT and CDR2 FQNNGV.

V and J are TRBV6-1 and TRBJ2-1, with 10 nucleotides matching TRBD2. After removal of 4 bases from V and 2 bases from J, the junction contained 5 bases not matched to a gene. The CDR3 extends over 16 amino acids. The germline CDR1 and CDR2 sequences are MNHNS and SASEGT. CDR3 loop: CASSARTSGTYNEQFF. For the CDR3, the DNA is TGTGCCAGCAGTGCCAGGACTAGCGGAACCTACAATGAGCAGTTCTTC.

V gene TRBV15 combines with J gene TRBJ1-6; a weak D match, TRBD1 (5 bases). The germline CDR1 and CDR2 sequences are LNHNV and YYDKDF (reference sequence). V lost 5 bases and J lost 0, with 14 bases in between. The CDR3 length is 17 residues. The DNA for the CDR3 is TGTGCCACCAGCTACCATCGGGGGAGCTCCTATAATTCACCCCTCCACTTT. Translating gives CATSYHRGSSYNSPLHF. Using reference TRBV15 and TRBJ1-6 for the parts outside the CDR3, the full variable domain is DAMVIQNPRYQVTQFGKPVTLSCSQTLNHNVMYWYQQKSSQAPKLLFHYYDKDFNNEADTPDNFQSRRPNTSFCFLDIRSPGLGDTAMYLCATSYHRGSSYNSPLHFGNGTRLTVT.

This chain links TRBV28 with TRBJ2-1; a weak D match, TRBD2 (5 bases). Per the germline V gene, CDR1 is MDHEN and CDR2 is SYDVKM. This CDR3 spans 12 amino acids. V lost 4 bases to trimming and J lost 15 bases, with 16 bases between them. This chain's CDR3 is CASSSRTAAGFF. DNA for the CDR3: TGTGCCAGCAGTTCAAGGACGGCTGCGGGGTTCTTC.

This chain uses TRBV21-1 with TRBJ2-1; the table gives TRBD1 as D, unverified against the DNA. TRBV21-1 is deemed a pseudogene. The CDR3 is made up of 18 amino acids. DNA for the CDR3: TGTGCCAGCAGCAAAGCAGGGGGCCCGGGGGTCCCCTACAATGAGCAGTTCTTC. Translation: CASSKAGGPGVPYNEQFF.

J is TRBJ2-7 and V is TRBV6-5; 7 bases match TRBD1. Germline-derived CDR1 and CDR2 are MNHEY and SVGAGI. The junction had 6 bases not matched to a gene; V was cut back by 6 bases and J by 4 bases. The CDR3 totals 13 residues. The CDR3 here is CASSRDSYYEQYV. CDR3 DNA: TGTGCCAGCAGCCGGGACAGCTATTACGAGCAGTACGTC.